In this sample, the clone carrying this TCR beta chain turned up many times. Its antigen is unidentified. TCRdb ran MiXCR on the 5' RACE reads and lists one entry per CDR3 protein. The sample lists about 5,600 distinct CDR3 sequences, around 7.3% occurring once. This specimen belongs to a study of spatial heterogeneity in lung cancer. Study overall: Matched bulk RNA-seq yielded a T cell transcriptional module score. Counts of TCR transcripts in tumor regions correlated strongly with that score. In the raw reads, each unique TCR and UMI combination was present more than ten times on average.

The time point: sample taken at primary tumor resection. Patients with untreated early-stage non-small cell lung cancer, numbering around 72, were the donors. From tumor, nontumor lung or frozen PBMC, whole RNA was taken unsorted for sequencing. The study's findings and limits: In tumors, expanded intratumoral alpha and beta TCR counts tracked mutation counts.

The V and J ends lost 4 bases and 7 bases, in that order; junction bases with no gene match: 1. CDR3 length equals 12 residues. Germline CDR1 reads SGHRS; CDR2 reads YFSETQ. This TCR came from a female donor with early-stage non-small cell lung cancer. The chain uses TRBV5-1 and TRBJ2-1; 8 bases line up with TRBD2. Material: lung tumor tissue, obtained at surgery. In nucleotides, the CDR3 is TGCGCCAGCAGCCCTAGCGGGAATGAGCAGTTCTTC. Translating it yields CASSPSGNEQFF.